A selection of T cell receptor beta chains follows, all from one sample in a study of blood T cells in healthy people across ages. Using its own MiXCR run on the 5' RACE reads, TCRdb lists one record per CDR3 protein. The table shows fewer than 700,000 distinct CDR3 sequences, with roughly two fifths occurring only once. Sequencing used blood. These receptors all stem from a man at least 80 years old in good health. Both conserved end residues are part of each CDR3. D genes are given only for firm matches. The listing skips clone size in some rows; elsewhere it reads once, few, many or a size class.

j_call	clone_size	v_call	d_call	cdr3_aa	cdr3_nt
TRBJ1-5	-	TRBV5-5	-	CASSLAGQNQPQHF	TGTGCCAGCAGCTTGGCGGGACAAAATCAGCCCCAGCATTTT
TRBJ2-2	few	TRBV24-1	TRBD1	CATSDLRTGATSRKFTGELFF	TGTGCCACCAGTGATTTGAGGACAGGGGCGACTAGCAGAAAGTTCACCGGGGAGCTGTTTTTT
TRBJ1-2	once	TRBV7-9	-	CASSFRGENGYTF	TGTGCCAGCAGCTTTAGAGGGGAGAATGGCTACACCTTC
TRBJ2-7	few	TRBV6-2/TRBV6-3	TRBD2	CASIPTSGIINEQYF	TGTGCCAGCATCCCGACTAGCGGGATTATCAACGAGCAGTACTTC
TRBJ2-1	few	TRBV11-2	-	CASSLEVGGLYNEQFF	TGTGCCAGCAGCTTAGAAGTCGGGGGGCTCTACAATGAGCAGTTCTTC
TRBJ1-5	-	TRBV15	-	CATAGRGNQPQHF	TGTGCCACCGCGGGCAGGGGAAATCAGCCCCAGCATTTT
TRBJ2-4	-	TRBV4-3	-	CASSHSAGLAKNIQYF	TGCGCCAGCAGCCACAGCGCGGGACTAGCCAAAAACATTCAGTACTTC
TRBJ2-5	-	TRBV28	TRBD2	CASSLPLGGREETQYF	TGTGCCAGCAGTTTACCTCTTGGCGGGAGGGAGGAGACCCAGTACTTC
TRBJ2-3	-	TRBV28	-	CASCLQGPDTQYF	TGTGCCAGTTGCTTACAGGGCCCAGATACGCAGTATTTT
TRBJ2-1	-	TRBV7-3	TRBD2	CAGSLSSSGRAVNEQFF	TGTGCCGGCAGCTTAAGTTCTAGCGGGAGGGCCGTCAATGAGCAGTTCTTC
TRBJ2-1	-	TRBV3-1	-	CASSEFPGLNNEQFF	TGTGCCAGCAGCGAATTTCCGGGACTTAACAATGAGCAGTTCTTC
TRBJ2-5	-	TRBV7-2	TRBD2	CASSLAVAGSRETQYF	TGTGCCAGCAGCTTAGCGGTAGCGGGGAGTAGAGAGACCCAGTACTTC
TRBJ1-2	many	TRBV13	-	CASSTRHGGYYGYTF	TGTGCCAGCAGCACCCGACATGGGGGCTATTATGGCTACACCTTC
TRBJ2-1	-	TRBV28	TRBD2	CASRYRLAGRNEQFF	TGTGCCAGCAGGTACAGACTAGCGGGGAGGAATGAGCAGTTCTTC
TRBJ1-2	-	TRBV7-2	-	CASSPQTGTIGGYTF	TGTGCCAGCAGCCCGCAAACAGGCACTATAGGGGGCTACACCTTC
TRBJ2-3	few	TRBV20-1	TRBD1	CSADPGQNTDTQYF	TGCAGTGCTGATCCGGGACAGAACACAGATACGCAGTATTTT
TRBJ2-5	once	TRBV6-2/TRBV6-3	-	CASSMGVGTQYF	TGTGCCAGCAGCATGGGAGTGGGGACCCAGTACTTC
TRBJ2-5	few	TRBV14	-	CASSQGFRVETQYF	TGTGCCAGCAGCCAAGGGTTCAGGGTCGAGACCCAGTACTTC
TRBJ2-1	-	TRBV27	-	CASSSGATETQFF	TGTGCCAGCAGTTCAGGGGCGACGGAGACCCAGTTCTTC